The clone carrying this T cell receptor beta chain was counted a few times. This CDR3 comprises 14 residues. Germline CDR1 reads SGHRS; CDR2 reads YFSETQ. V was shortened by 3 bases and J by 7 bases, with 16 bases between the two germline ends. The sample comes from a study of blood T cells in healthy people across ages. Sample-barcoded 5' priming and a J-beta primer mix drove a second PCR of roughly 6 to 12 cycles. TCRdb itself ran the 5' RACE reads through MiXCR, one entry per CDR3 protein. The repertoire holds hundreds of thousands of distinct CDR3 sequences, with roughly 50% as singletons. The V and J genes are TRBV5-1 and TRBJ2-5, with a possible D match to TRBD1 (5 bases). Specimen: blood. This sequence originates from a man aged 35 to 55 in good health. The CDR3 sequence is CASSSSAAQGTQYF. Here the CDR3 DNA reads TGCGCCAGCAGCTCATCGGCCGCTCAGGGGACCCAGTACTTC.